Each of the 7 T cell receptor beta chains below was sequenced from the same sample in a study of cytomegalovirus exposure and HLA in healthy donors. PCR primers comprised 60 Vbeta and 13 Jbeta primers. The data were produced by immunoSEQ multiplex PCR, yet TCRdb's version contains in-frame clones alone and is incomplete. Listed are about 160,000 clones; under 2% falls within the top ten. The sample taken for sequencing was PBMCs. These receptors came from a woman aged 45-60 years in good health and CMV-seronegative.

The genes are TRBV6-5 and TRBJ2-5, with 7 bases that match TRBD1. Germline values: CDR1 MNHEY, CDR2 SVGAGI. With 3 bases clipped from V and 4 bases from J, the junction kept 5 bases outside the gene matches. The CDR3 runs 14 residues. This CDR3 is CASSYSWTGETQYF. CDR3 bases: TGTGCCAGCAGTTATTCGTGGACAGGAGAGACCCAGTACTTC.

V is TRBV2 and J is TRBJ1-2; 8 nucleotides align to TRBD1. Germline CDR1 and CDR2: SNHLY and FYNNEI. The V and J ends lost 6 bases and 4 bases, in that order; junction bases with no gene match: 7. The CDR3 spans 14 residues. CDR3 region: CASRDRVEVYGYTF. The CDR3 nucleotides are TGTGCCAGCAGGGACAGGGTAGAAGTCTATGGCTACACCTTC.

Concerning this clone itself: Within the sample, other DNA sequences also encode this same CDR3. This chain uses TRBV18 with TRBJ2-7; 10 nucleotides align to TRBD1. The CDR3 is made up of 14 amino acids. V gave up 3 bases and J gave up 3 bases; unmatched junction bases: 2. Germline V gene lookup returns CDR1 KGHSH and CDR2 LQKENI. CDR3 protein: CASSPGTGDYEQYF. The CDR3 DNA sequence: TGTGCCAGCTCACCCGGGACAGGGGACTACGAGCAGTACTTC.

The chain carries TRBV5-1 and TRBJ2-2, with 8 positions matching TRBD1. The CDR3 loop spans 16 amino acids. Germline V gene data show CDR1 as SGHRS and CDR2 as YFSETQ. The ends lost 1 base at V and 4 bases at J; junction bases unmatched: 6. CDR3 amino acids: CASSLMQGAGTGELFF. CDR3 coding DNA: TGCGCCAGCAGCTTGATGCAGGGGGCTGGCACCGGGGAGCTGTTTTTT.

The chain has TRBV5-6 and TRBJ1-1; D possibly corresponds to TRBD1 (5 bases). CDR1 and CDR2 (germline): SGHDT, YYEEEE. The CDR3 consists of 15 residues. The V end lost 2 bases, the J end lost 3 bases, and 14 bases lay between the germline ends. This CDR3 is CASSFGGLLDTEAFF. The CDR3 region has the DNA TGTGCCAGCAGCTTTGGGGGACTCCTTGACACTGAAGCTTTCTTT.

The rearrangement links TRBV19 to TRBJ1-1; D unclear. The CDR3 is made up of 14 amino acids. V lost 1 base, J lost 1 base, and 7 bases lay in between. Germline-derived CDR1 and CDR2 are LNHDA and SQIVND (reference sequence). This chain's CDR3 is CASSIGRGNTEAFF. The CDR3 coding sequence is TGTGCCAGTAGTATAGGGCGGGGGAACACTGAAGCTTTCTTT.

The chain has TRBV28 and TRBJ1-2; tentative D call: TRBD1 (5 bases). CDR1 is MDHEN and CDR2 is SYDVKM in the germline V gene. The CDR3 is made up of 15 amino acids. V was shortened by 5 bases and J by 1 base, with 14 bases between the two germline ends. CDR3 loop: CASSALGGDNYGYTF. CDR3 in DNA: TGTGCCAGCAGTGCCCTCGGGGGAGATAACTATGGCTACACCTTC.